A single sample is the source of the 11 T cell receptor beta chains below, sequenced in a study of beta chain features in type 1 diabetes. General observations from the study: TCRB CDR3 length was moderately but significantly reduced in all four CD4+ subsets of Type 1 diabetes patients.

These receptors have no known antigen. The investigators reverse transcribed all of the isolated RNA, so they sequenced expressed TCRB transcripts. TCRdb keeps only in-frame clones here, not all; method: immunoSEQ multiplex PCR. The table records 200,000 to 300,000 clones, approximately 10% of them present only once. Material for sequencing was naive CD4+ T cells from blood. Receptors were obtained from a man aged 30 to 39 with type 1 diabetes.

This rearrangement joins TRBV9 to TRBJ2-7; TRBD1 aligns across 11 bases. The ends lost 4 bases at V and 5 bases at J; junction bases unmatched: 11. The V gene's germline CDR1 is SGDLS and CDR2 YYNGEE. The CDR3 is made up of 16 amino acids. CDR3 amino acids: CASSSRLGQGVNEQYF. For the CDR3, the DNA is TGTGCCAGCAGCTCCCGTTTGGGACAGGGGGTAAACGAGCAGTACTTC.

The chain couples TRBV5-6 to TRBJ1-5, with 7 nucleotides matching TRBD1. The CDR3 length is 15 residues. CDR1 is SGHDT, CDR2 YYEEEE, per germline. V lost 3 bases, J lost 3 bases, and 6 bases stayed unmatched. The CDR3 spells CASSSGTADNQPQHF. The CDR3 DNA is TGTGCCAGCAGCTCCGGGACAGCAGACAATCAGCCCCAGCATTTT.

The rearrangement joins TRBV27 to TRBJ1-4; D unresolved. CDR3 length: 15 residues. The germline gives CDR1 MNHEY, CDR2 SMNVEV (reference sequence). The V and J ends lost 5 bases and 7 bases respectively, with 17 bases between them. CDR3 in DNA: TGTGCCAGCAGTCCAGAGCGGGCCTGGCGTGAAAAACTGTTTTTT. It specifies CASSPERAWREKLFF.

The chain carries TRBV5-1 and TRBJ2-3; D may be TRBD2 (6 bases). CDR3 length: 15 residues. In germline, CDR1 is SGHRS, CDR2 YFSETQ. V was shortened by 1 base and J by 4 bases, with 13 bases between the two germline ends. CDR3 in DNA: TGCGCCAGCAGCTTGATAGGGGAGGAGGCAGATACGCAGTATTTT. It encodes CASSLIGEEADTQYF. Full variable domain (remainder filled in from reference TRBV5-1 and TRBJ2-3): KAGVTQTPRYLIKTRGQQVTLSCSPISGHRSVSWYQQTPGQGLQFLFEYFSETQRNKGNFPGRFSGRQFSNSRSEMNVSTLELGDSALYLCASSLIGEEADTQYFGPGTRLTVL.

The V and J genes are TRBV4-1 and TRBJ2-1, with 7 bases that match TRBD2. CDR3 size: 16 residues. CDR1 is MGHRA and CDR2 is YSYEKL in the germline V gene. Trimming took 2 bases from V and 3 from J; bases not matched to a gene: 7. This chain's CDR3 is CASSQPVRGVYNEQFF. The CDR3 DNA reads TGCGCCAGCAGCCAACCGGTCCGGGGGGTCTACAATGAGCAGTTCTTC.

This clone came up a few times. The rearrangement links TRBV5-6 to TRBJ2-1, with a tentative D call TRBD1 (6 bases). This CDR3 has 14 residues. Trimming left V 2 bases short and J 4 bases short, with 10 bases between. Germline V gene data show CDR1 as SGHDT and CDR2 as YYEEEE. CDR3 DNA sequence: TGTGCCAGCAGCTTTTACAGGGTATACAATGAGCAGTTCTTC. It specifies CASSFYRVYNEQFF.

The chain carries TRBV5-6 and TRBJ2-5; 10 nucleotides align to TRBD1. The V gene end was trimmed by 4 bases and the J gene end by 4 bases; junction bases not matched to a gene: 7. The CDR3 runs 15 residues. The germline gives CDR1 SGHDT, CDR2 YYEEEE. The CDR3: CASSIGTGAGETQYF. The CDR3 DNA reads TGTGCCAGCAGCATTGGGACAGGGGCGGGAGAGACCCAGTACTTC.

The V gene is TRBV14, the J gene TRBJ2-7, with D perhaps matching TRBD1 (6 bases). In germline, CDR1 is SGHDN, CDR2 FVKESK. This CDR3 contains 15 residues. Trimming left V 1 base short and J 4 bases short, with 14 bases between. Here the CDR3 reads CASSQAGTLSYEQYF. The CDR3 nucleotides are TGTGCCAGCAGCCAAGCCGGGACACTTTCATACGAGCAGTACTTC. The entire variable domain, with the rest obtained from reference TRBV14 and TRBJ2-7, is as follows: EAGVTQFPSHSVIEKGQTVTLRCDPISGHDNLYWYRRVMGKEIKFLLHFVKESKQDESGMPNNRFLAERTGGTYSTLKVQPAELEDSGVYFCASSQAGTLSYEQYFGPGTRLTVT.

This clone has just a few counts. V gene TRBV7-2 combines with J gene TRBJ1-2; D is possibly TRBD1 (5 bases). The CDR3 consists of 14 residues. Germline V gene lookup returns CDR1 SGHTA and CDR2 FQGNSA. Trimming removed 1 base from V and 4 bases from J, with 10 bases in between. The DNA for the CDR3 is TGTGCCAGCAGCTTAGGGGGCCGGCCCTATGGCTACACCTTC. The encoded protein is CASSLGGRPYGYTF.

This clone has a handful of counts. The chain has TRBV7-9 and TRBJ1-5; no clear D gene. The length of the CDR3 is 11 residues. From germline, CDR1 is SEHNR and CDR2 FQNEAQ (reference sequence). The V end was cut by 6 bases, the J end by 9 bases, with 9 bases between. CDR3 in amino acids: CASSAGGPQHF. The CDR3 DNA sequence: TGTGCCAGCAGTGCGGGCGGGCCCCAGCATTTT.

DNA for the CDR3: TGTGCCAGCAGCCTCGGTACCGGGGAGCTGTTTTTT. Translation: CASSLGTGELFF. The J gene is TRBJ2-2, the V gene TRBV7-3; D unresolved. Germline lookup yields CDR1 SGHTA and CDR2 FQGTGA. Trimming removed 5 bases at V and 5 bases at J, with 6 bases between. The length of the CDR3 is 12 residues.